Detailed here is one TCR beta chain. Its antigen is as yet unknown. This specimen belongs to a study of T cells after yellow fever vaccination. One entry per CDR3 protein results from TCRdb running MiXCR on the 5' RACE reads. The sample consists of nearly 350,000 distinct CDR3 sequences, 8.1% of them appearing once. After removal of 3 bases from V and 3 bases from J, the junction contained 5 bases not matched to a gene. CDR1 is DFQATT, CDR2 SNEGSKA, per germline (reference sequence). This CDR3 region has 14 residues. Study results and caveats: It was a weaker secondary response, yet one that peaked faster, at day 5 versus 15.

The receptor comes from a man younger than 35 who received the YFV17D yellow fever vaccine. Sequenced material: PBMCs, taken around 45 days after the first yellow fever vaccination. The rearrangement uses TRBV20-1 and TRBJ2-3, with 8 bases aligning to TRBD2. In DNA, the CDR3 is TGCAGTGCTAGGTGGGGACTAGGGACAGATACGCAGTATTTT. This translates into CSARWGLGTDTQYF.